These 28 T cell receptor beta chains originate from one sample sequenced in a study of CD8+ T cells in alopecia areata. Extraction of RNA preceded its reverse transcription into cDNA, which served as the sequencing template. The table came from immunoSEQ multiplex PCR; TCRdb's copy has only in-frame clones and leaves some out. In the table there are 130,000 or so clones, 85% to 90% of which are singletons. The treatment was: oral pan-JAK inhibitor, 5-10 mg twice daily. This specimen consisted of CD8+ T cells sorted from blood, obtained at week 4, from a patient treated with tofacitinib. The receptors originated from a human donor with alopecia areata.

The genes are TRBV5-6 and TRBJ2-5, with D possibly TRBD2 on 5 matching bases. The J call is uncertain, as TRBJ2-7 better fits the DNA end. From germline, CDR1 is SGHDT and CDR2 YYEEEE. The CDR3 loop spans 13 amino acids. CDR3 residues: CASSLDRRYEQYF. CDR3 nucleotides: TGTGCCAGCAGCTTGGACCGGAGGTACGAGCAGTACTTC.

The chain has TRBV29-1 and TRBJ1-1; D is undetermined. The germline V gene has CDR1 SQVTM and CDR2 ANQGSEA. Trimming took 3 bases from V and 3 from J, leaving 14 bases between them. CDR3 length: 14 amino acids. CDR3 DNA: TGCAGCGTTGAGGTTTGGCCGGCTGACACTGAAGCTTTCTTT. The encoded protein is CSVEVWPADTEAFF.

This CDR3 reads CASSLVGGEQFF. The CDR3 coding sequence is TGTGCCAGCAGCTTAGTTGGGGGGGAGCAGTTCTTC. The chain uses TRBV11-2 and TRBJ2-1; the D gene is possibly TRBD2 (6 bases). CDR3 length: 12 amino acids. The germline gives CDR1 SGHAT, CDR2 FQNNGV. Deletions cut 1 base from V and 10 bases from J, with 8 bases between.

The chain employs TRBV29-1 and TRBJ2-1; 11 bases agree with TRBD2. CDR1 is SQVTM, CDR2 ANQGSEA, per germline. The ends lost 3 bases at V and 6 bases at J; junction bases unmatched: 7. The CDR3 runs 15 residues. This CDR3 reads CSVEIAGGPFNEQFF. CDR3 in DNA: TGCAGCGTTGAGATAGCGGGGGGGCCCTTCAATGAGCAGTTCTTC.

This chain links TRBV30 with TRBJ2-7, with 7 bases lining up with TRBD2. The germline V gene has CDR1 GTSNPN and CDR2 SVGIG (reference sequence). The V and J ends lost 3 bases and 5 bases, in that order; junction bases with no gene match: 13. The CDR3 covers 15 residues. CDR3 in DNA: TGTGCCTGGAGATATGAGGGGAGGGAGGGAAACGAGCAGTACTTC. It encodes CAWRYEGREGNEQYF.

V is TRBV29-1 and J is TRBJ2-7; the match to TRBD2 covers 9 bases. This CDR3 has 14 amino acids. The V segment lost 7 bases and the J segment 1 base; nucleotides outside the gene matches: 8. The germline V gene encodes CDR1 SQVTM and CDR2 ANQGSEA. The CDR3 DNA follows: TGCAGCGCCCTAGGGCTAGCGGGGTCCTACGAGCAGTACTTC. Protein: CSALGLAGSYEQYF.

The rearrangement uses TRBV11-2 and TRBJ2-6, with 13 bases matching TRBD2. The V gene's germline CDR1 is SGHAT and CDR2 FQNNGV. The CDR3 has 19 residues. After removal of 3 bases from V and 0 bases from J, the junction contained 5 bases not matched to a gene. The CDR3 region is CASSFDGLAGASGANVLTF. The CDR3 nucleotides read TGTGCCAGCAGCTTTGATGGACTAGCGGGGGCCTCTGGGGCCAACGTCCTGACTTTC.

This chain uses TRBV29-1 with TRBJ1-1; no clear D gene. Trimming pared 6 bases from V and 4 bases from J, leaving 18 bases between. Germline CDR1 SQVTM, CDR2 ANQGSEA. The CDR3 loop spans 14 amino acids. The DNA of the CDR3 is TGCAGCGTGGCGGGCCCTACAATTAGCACTGAAGCTTTCTTT. Translating gives CSVAGPTISTEAFF.

The chain is built from TRBV25-1 and TRBJ1-5; 8 nucleotides agree with TRBD1. The V gene's germline CDR1 is MGHDK and CDR2 SYGVNS. This CDR3 is built from 13 residues. Trimming took 6 bases from V and 7 from J; bases not matched to a gene: 5. CDR3 sequence reads: CASSPGGGQPQHF. CDR3 DNA sequence: TGTGCCAGCAGCCCAGGGGGCGGACAGCCCCAGCATTTT.

J is TRBJ2-7 and V is TRBV11-2, with D perhaps given as TRBD1 or TRBD2 (6 bases each). Deletions cut 5 bases from V and 3 bases from J, with 20 bases between. The CDR3 spans 16 residues. Germline V gene sequence: CDR1 SGHAT, CDR2 FQNNGV. The CDR3: CASSPLEGDFVYEQYF. As DNA, the CDR3 is TGTGCCAGCAGCCCGCTTGAGGGGGACTTCGTCTACGAGCAGTACTTC. Filled out from reference TRBV11-2 and TRBJ2-7, the complete variable domain reads EAGVAQSPRYKIIEKRQSVAFWCNPISGHATLYWYQQILGQGPKLLIQFQNNGVVDDSQLPKDRFSAERLKGVDSTLKIQPAKLEDSAVYLCASSPLEGDFVYEQYFGPGTRLTVT.

The V and J genes are TRBV11-1 and TRBJ2-7; D perhaps matches TRBD2 (6 bases). Per the germline V gene, CDR1 is SGHAT and CDR2 is FQDESV (reference sequence). The CDR3 spans 14 residues. Trimming cost V 5 bases and J 3 bases, with 14 bases left between them. This chain's CDR3 is CASSPVGGYYEQYF. In DNA form, the CDR3 reads TGTGCCAGCAGCCCCGTGGGGGGTTACTACGAGCAGTACTTC.

V and J are TRBV27 and TRBJ2-6; D not certain. CDR1 is MNHEY, CDR2 SMNVEV, per germline (reference sequence). The CDR3 has 15 residues. Trimming cost V 4 bases and J 4 bases, with 11 bases left between them. CDR3 DNA: TGTGCCAGCAGTTCCTTTCCTAGGGGGGCCAACGTCCTGACTTTC. Translating it yields CASSSFPRGANVLTF. The full variable domain, with the rest looked up from reference TRBV27 and TRBJ2-6, is EAQVTQNPRYLITVTGKKLTVTCSQNMNHEYMSWYRQDPGLGLRQIYYSMNVEVTDKGDVPEGYKVSRKEKRNFPLILESPSPNQTSLYFCASSSFPRGANVLTFGAGSRLTVL.

Only one count was recorded for this clone. This chain's CDR3 is CASSRNRDWDNEQFF. The CDR3 nucleotides read TGTGCCAGCAGCCGCAACAGGGACTGGGACAATGAGCAGTTCTTC. This chain links TRBV11-1 with TRBJ2-1, with D perhaps matching TRBD1 or TRBD2 (6 bases each). V was clipped by 5 bases and J by 5 bases, with 16 bases between them. Germline CDR1 and CDR2: SGHAT and FQDESV (reference sequence). This CDR3 contains 15 residues.

The chain joins TRBV2 to TRBJ2-5; no clear D gene. The ends were cut back, 3 bases at V and 3 bases at J, with 11 bases in the middle. Per germline, CDR1 SNHLY and CDR2 FYNNEI. The CDR3 totals 14 residues. CDR3 region: CASSEWSNKETQYF. CDR3 coding DNA: TGTGCCAGCAGTGAGTGGAGTAATAAAGAGACCCAGTACTTC.

The rearrangement links TRBV19 to TRBJ1-1, with 10 nucleotides matching TRBD1. Looked up from germline, CDR1 is LNHDA and CDR2 is SQIVND (reference sequence). CDR3 length equals 17 residues. V lost 4 bases, J lost 1 base, and 9 bases stayed unmatched. The DNA of the CDR3 is TGTGCCAGTAGTAAAATTTGGGACAGGGGTACGAACACTGAAGCTTTCTTT. The encoded protein is CASSKIWDRGTNTEAFF. Full variable domain (remainder filled in from reference TRBV19 and TRBJ1-1): DGGITQSPKYLFRKEGQNVTLSCEQNLNHDAMYWYRQDPGQGLRLIYYSQIVNDFQKGDIAEGYSVSREKKESFPLTVTSAQKNPTAFYLCASSKIWDRGTNTEAFFGQGTRLTVV.

The chain couples TRBV27 to TRBJ2-2, with TRBD1 matching over 8 bases. V lost 5 bases and J lost 5; bases outside the gene matches: 19. This CDR3 comprises 19 residues. Germline V gene data show CDR1 as MNHEY and CDR2 as SMNVEV (reference sequence). In DNA form, the CDR3 reads TGTGCCAGCAGTCCCTTGGACGGGACAGGTTTTTTGGGTACCGGGGAGCTGTTTTTT. This sequence encodes CASSPLDGTGFLGTGELFF.

The chain is built from TRBV7-9 and TRBJ2-1, with no clear D. The V end lost 6 bases, the J end lost 6 bases, and 6 bases lay between the germline ends. Germline loops: CDR1 SEHNR, CDR2 FQNEAQ (reference sequence). The CDR3 contains 11 residues. CDR3 residues: CASRWANEQFF. The CDR3, as DNA: TGTGCCAGCAGATGGGCCAATGAGCAGTTCTTC.

The CDR3 region has the DNA TGTGCCATCAGTGAGTCGGCAGGGGGCCAATACAATGAGCAGTTCTTC. Its protein product is CAISESAGGQYNEQFF. The chain uses TRBV10-3 and TRBJ2-1; TRBD1 aligns across 8 bases. This CDR3 region has 16 residues. Germline V CDR1 and CDR2: ENHRY, SYGVKD. The V and J ends lost 0 bases and 4 bases, in that order; junction bases with no gene match: 5.

The chain is built from TRBV29-1 and TRBJ2-1; TRBD1 is a possible D gene (6 bases). CDR1 SQVTM and CDR2 ANQGSEA come from the germline V gene. V gave up 4 bases and J gave up 1 base, with 11 bases separating them. The CDR3 has 14 residues. CDR3 in DNA: TGCAGCGTTGCTGGGACAATTTCCTACAATGAGCAGTTCTTC. Translating it yields CSVAGTISYNEQFF.

CDR3 DNA: TGTGCGTTAGGGATAGCGGGGGGATACAATGAGCAGTTCTTC. It encodes CALGIAGGYNEQFF. The chain couples TRBV30 to TRBJ2-1; TRBD2 agrees at 10 bases. Germline V gene lookup returns CDR1 GTSNPN and CDR2 SVGIG (reference sequence). This CDR3 comprises 14 residues. Based on the CDR3 plus reference TRBV30 and TRBJ2-1, the full variable domain is SQTIHQWPATLVQPVGSPLSLECTVEGTSNPNLYWYRQAAGRGLQLLFYSVGIGQISSEVPQNLSASRPQDRQFILSSKKLLLSDSGFYLCALGIAGGYNEQFFGPGTRLTVL.

The V call is TRBV19, the J call TRBJ1-1; a weak D match, TRBD1 (5 bases). Germline V gene data show CDR1 as LNHDA and CDR2 as SQIVND (reference sequence). V dropped 5 bases and J dropped 8 bases, with 15 bases sitting between them. This CDR3 has 13 amino acids. The CDR3 DNA is TGTGCCAGTAGTTTATCGGGGCTACAAGAAGCTTTCTTT. Amino acid sequence: CASSLSGLQEAFF.

The genes are TRBV29-1 and TRBJ2-1; 7 bases line up with TRBD1. Trimming cost V 7 bases and J 4 bases; bases outside gene matches: 7. The CDR3 is 13 amino acids. The germline V gene has CDR1 SQVTM and CDR2 ANQGSEA. The CDR3 nucleotides read TGCAGCGCGATTCGGGACAGTTACAATGAGCAGTTCTTC. Translating it yields CSAIRDSYNEQFF.

This chain connects TRBV30 to TRBJ2-1; TRBD1 matches 7 bases. CDR3 length: 16 residues. Germline CDR1 reads GTSNPN; CDR2 reads SVGIG (reference sequence). J gave up 4 bases and V 1 base, and 10 bases lay outside the gene matches. The CDR3 nucleotides are TGTGCCTGGAGTGCAAATGACAGGGTTCCATACAATGAGCAGTTCTTC. It yields the protein CAWSANDRVPYNEQFF.

The DNA for the CDR3 is TGCGCCAGCAAAACACGGAACACTGAAGCTTTCTTT. Translating gives CASKTRNTEAFF. This chain connects TRBV5-1 to TRBJ1-1; D is undetermined. Per the germline V gene, CDR1 is SGHRS and CDR2 is YFSETQ. Trimming removed 6 bases from V and 1 base from J, with 7 bases in between. The CDR3 totals 12 residues.

The chain combines TRBV13 with TRBJ2-5; D could derive from TRBD1 or TRBD2 (7 bases each). The CDR3 runs 15 residues. Per the germline V gene, CDR1 is PRHDT and CDR2 is FYEKMQ (reference sequence). Trimming cost V 5 bases and J 4 bases, with 17 bases left between them. The CDR3 spells CASSEGAGEGETQYF. For the CDR3, the DNA is TGTGCCAGCAGCGAGGGGGCGGGAGAGGGAGAGACCCAGTACTTC.

CDR3 residues: CSFLLAGGNEQFF. CDR3 nucleotide sequence: TGCAGCTTTCTTCTGGCGGGAGGGAATGAGCAGTTCTTC. The rearrangement joins TRBV29-1 to TRBJ2-1, with 9 bases that match TRBD2. Losses at the gene ends were 8 bases for V and 7 bases for J; bases not matched to a gene: 9. Germline values: CDR1 SQVTM, CDR2 ANQGSEA. The CDR3 runs 13 residues.

The chain joins TRBV29-1 to TRBJ2-7; TRBD2 is a possible D gene (5 bases). Per the germline V gene, CDR1 is SQVTM and CDR2 is ANQGSEA. The CDR3 length is 12 residues. Trimming left V 2 bases short and J 5 bases short, with 10 bases between. For the CDR3, the DNA is TGCAGCGTTGAAAGAGGGTGGAACGAGCAGTACTTC. This codes for CSVERGWNEQYF.

This chain links TRBV5-1 with TRBJ2-7; 8 bases are a match to TRBD1. The germline V gene encodes CDR1 SGHRS and CDR2 YFSETQ. The CDR3 has 14 residues. The V gene end was trimmed by 4 bases and the J gene end by 3 bases; junction bases not matched to a gene: 6. The CDR3 sequence: CASSVTGTGYEQYF. The DNA for the CDR3 is TGCGCCAGCAGCGTAACAGGGACAGGCTACGAGCAGTACTTC.